This T cell receptor beta chain was captured in a study of T cells expressing NK-cell markers (TCRdb year 2020). In the study overall: Three sorted T-cell subsets (CD3+CD56+NKG2C+, CD3+CD56+NKG2C- and CD3+CD56-NKG2C+) from roughly eight donors had their TCR beta-chain repertoires profiled. Seven of the eight sequenced donors were HCMV-seropositive and one was HCMV-seronegative. Randomly selected healthy volunteers, three men and five women, were used as the eight sequenced donors. The libraries were sequenced on Illumina HiSeq 2000/2500, MiSeq or NextSeq, producing 2 x 150 bp reads. Overall results and qualifications from the work: Those dominant clonotypes were again the most abundant among CD3+CD56-NKG2C+ cells in several donors, at about 25-60.1%. Whether the expanded NKG2C-expressing T cell clones were specific for HCMV antigens was left unclear. In several donors, the dominant CD3+CD56+NKG2C+ clonotypes were among the top 10 CD8+ clonotypes and accounted for roughly 1.0-8% of CD8+ T cells.

Points on this clonotype: Its cognate antigen has yet to be identified.

The cysteine opens and the phenylalanine closes a CDR3 of 15 amino acids. The DNA is unrecorded. To determine HCMV serostatus, a commercial ELISA kit was used to detect HCMV-specific IgG in serum. Ficoll density gradient centrifugation was used to isolate peripheral blood mononuclear cells from blood. These reads were obtained on an Illumina HiSeq 2000. TCR beta cDNA libraries were made by 5'RACE template switching that added a universal primer site and unique molecular identifiers. Synthesis of cDNA was primed from the TCR beta constant segment and was followed by two consecutive PCR amplification steps. For the original study's pipeline: Reads were demultiplexed and grouped by UMI with MIGEC, and clonotypes were assembled and quantified with MiTCR. Only TCR cDNA sequences supported by at least two reads were kept to exclude erroneous sequences. Downstream repertoire analysis used the tcR package, and clonotypes were matched across fractions by CDR3 nucleotide sequence plus V segment. VDJmatch was used to annotate antigen specificity against VDJdb, with one amino acid substitution allowed in CDR3. TCRdb reprocessed the reads, so every CDR3 protein sequence counts as one entry and DNA is not shown. Clone size and V and J calls follow TCRdb, not the original study. This sample's table lists approximately 550,000 distinct CDR3 sequences. The top ten clonotypes cover 3% to 4.5% of the sample.

The sequence links TRBV12-3 or TRBV12-4 to TRBJ1-2; TCRdb's D gene call, TRBD1, goes unchecked for lack of DNA. This TCR derives from a man younger than 35 in good health. Donor details come from another sample of the same person, matched by shared clones. The sequencing sample was made of blood T cells: a sorted CD56 or NKG2C T cell subset, CD4+ or CD8+ T cells, or bulk PBMC T cells (not recorded which). For the CDR3, the sequence is CASTPRPSAYYGYTF.